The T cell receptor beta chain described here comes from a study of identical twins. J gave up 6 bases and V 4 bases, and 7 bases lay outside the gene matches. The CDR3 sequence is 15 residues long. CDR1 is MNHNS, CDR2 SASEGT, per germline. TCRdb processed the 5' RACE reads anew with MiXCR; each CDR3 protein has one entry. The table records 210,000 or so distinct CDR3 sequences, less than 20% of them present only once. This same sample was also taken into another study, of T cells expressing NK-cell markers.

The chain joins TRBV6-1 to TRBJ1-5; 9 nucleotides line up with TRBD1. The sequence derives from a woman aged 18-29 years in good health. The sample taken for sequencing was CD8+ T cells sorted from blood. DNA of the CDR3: TGTGCCAGCAGTGGGGACAGGGAATGGAGTCAGCCCCAGCATTTT. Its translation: CASSGDREWSQPQHF.